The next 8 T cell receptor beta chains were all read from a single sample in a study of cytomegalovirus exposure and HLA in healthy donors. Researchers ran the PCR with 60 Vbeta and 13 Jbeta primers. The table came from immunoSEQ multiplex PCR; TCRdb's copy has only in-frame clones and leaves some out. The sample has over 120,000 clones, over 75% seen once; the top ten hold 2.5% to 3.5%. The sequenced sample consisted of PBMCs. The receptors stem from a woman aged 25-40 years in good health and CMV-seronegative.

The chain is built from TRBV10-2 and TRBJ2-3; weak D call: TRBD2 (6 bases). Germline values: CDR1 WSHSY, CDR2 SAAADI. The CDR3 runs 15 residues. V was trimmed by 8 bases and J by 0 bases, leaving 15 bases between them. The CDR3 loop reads CASSRAGPSTDTQYF. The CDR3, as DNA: TGCGCCAGCTCTCGGGCGGGGCCGAGCACAGATACGCAGTATTTT.

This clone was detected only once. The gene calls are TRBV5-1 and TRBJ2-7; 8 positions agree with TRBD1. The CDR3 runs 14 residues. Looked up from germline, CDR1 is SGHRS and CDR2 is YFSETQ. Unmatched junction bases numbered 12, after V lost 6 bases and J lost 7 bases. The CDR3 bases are TGCGCCAGCACTCGGACAGGGAGGTTTGGGGAGCAGTACTTC. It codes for CASTRTGRFGEQYF.

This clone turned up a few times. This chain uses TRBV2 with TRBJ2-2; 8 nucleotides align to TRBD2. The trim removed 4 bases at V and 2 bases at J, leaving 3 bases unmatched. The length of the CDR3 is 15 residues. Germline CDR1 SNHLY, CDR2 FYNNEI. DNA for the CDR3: TGTGCCAGCAGTGTGCTAGCGGGTAACACCGGGGAGCTGTTTTTT. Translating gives CASSVLAGNTGELFF.

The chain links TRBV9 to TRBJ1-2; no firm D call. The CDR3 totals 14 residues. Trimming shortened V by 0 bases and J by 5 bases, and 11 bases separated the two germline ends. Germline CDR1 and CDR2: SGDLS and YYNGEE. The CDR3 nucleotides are TGTGCCAGCAGCGTAGACAGCCTCCCATATGGCTACACCTTC. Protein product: CASSVDSLPYGYTF.

CDR3 sequence reads: CASSSMPGPGQPQHF. Written as DNA, the CDR3 is TGTGCCAGCAGCTCCATGCCAGGGCCGGGCCAGCCCCAGCATTTT. This chain uses TRBV7-6 with TRBJ1-5; maybe TRBD1 (5 bases). Trimming pared 4 bases from V and 7 bases from J, leaving 17 bases between. CDR1 and CDR2 from the germline V gene are SGHVS and FNYEAQ. CDR3 length equals 15 residues.

The CDR3 DNA sequence: TGTGCCAGCAGCCAAGAACCGGACAGGGTAAAAGAGACCCAGTACTTC. This gives the protein CASSQEPDRVKETQYF. This chain uses TRBV5-4 with TRBJ2-5, with 8 bases that match TRBD1. Germline lookup yields CDR1 SGHNT and CDR2 YYREEE (reference sequence). The CDR3 is made up of 16 amino acids. The V segment lost 4 bases and the J segment 3 bases; nucleotides outside the gene matches: 11.

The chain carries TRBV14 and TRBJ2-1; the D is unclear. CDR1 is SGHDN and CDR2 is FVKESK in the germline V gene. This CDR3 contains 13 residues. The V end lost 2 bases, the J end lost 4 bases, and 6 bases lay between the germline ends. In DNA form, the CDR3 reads TGTGCCAGCAGCCAATGGCAATACAATGAGCAGTTCTTC. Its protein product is CASSQWQYNEQFF.

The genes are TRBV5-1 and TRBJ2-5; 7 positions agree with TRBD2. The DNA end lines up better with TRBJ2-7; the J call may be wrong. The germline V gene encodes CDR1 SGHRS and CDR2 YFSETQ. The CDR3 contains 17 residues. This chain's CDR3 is CASSLYGGGSTPHEQYF. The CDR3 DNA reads TGCGCCAGCAGCTTGTATGGCGGGGGATCTACCCCACACGAGCAGTACTTC.